Following are 29 T cell receptor beta chains from one sample sequenced in a study of cytomegalovirus exposure and HLA in healthy donors. The PCR employed 60 Vbeta primers together with 13 Jbeta primers. TCRdb's table, derived via immunoSEQ multiplex PCR, lists solely in-frame clones and lacks some. The data hold approximately 30,000 clones, with approximately 67% observed a single time. Sequences were obtained from PBMCs. These receptor sequences come from a man in his forties in good health and CMV-seropositive.

This sequence joins TRBV6-1 and TRBJ1-4; 7 bases map to TRBD1. The germline V gene encodes CDR1 MNHNS and CDR2 SASEGT. Trimming cost V 6 bases and J 4 bases; bases outside gene matches: 8. The CDR3 extends over 15 amino acids. In DNA form, the CDR3 reads TGTGCCAGCAGACCCAGGACAGGACGTAATGAAAAACTGTTTTTT. The encoded protein is CASRPRTGRNEKLFF.

The rearrangement uses TRBV7-9 and TRBJ2-6; a weak D match, TRBD1 (6 bases). V lost 5 bases and J lost 2, with 10 bases in between. Germline loops: CDR1 SEHNR, CDR2 FQNEAQ (reference sequence). CDR3 length: 15 residues. In nucleotides, the CDR3 is TGTGCCAGCAGCGAACAGGGAGCTGGGGCCAACGTCCTGACTTTC. Translating it yields CASSEQGAGANVLTF.

This rearrangement joins TRBV5-1 to TRBJ2-5; the D gene is possibly TRBD2 (6 bases). CDR1 and CDR2 from the germline V gene are SGHRS and YFSETQ. V was shortened by 1 base and J by 1 base, with 8 bases between the two germline ends. The CDR3 is made up of 14 amino acids. CDR3 DNA: TGCGCCAGCAGCTTGTTCGGGGGCCAAGAGACCCAGTACTTC. It is translated as CASSLFGGQETQYF. The full variable domain, rest sourced from reference TRBV5-1 and TRBJ2-5, is KAGVTQTPRYLIKTRGQQVTLSCSPISGHRSVSWYQQTPGQGLQFLFEYFSETQRNKGNFPGRFSGRQFSNSRSEMNVSTLELGDSALYLCASSLFGGQETQYFGPGTRLLVL.

The chain joins TRBV18 to TRBJ2-3, with 10 bases lining up with TRBD2. This CDR3 contains 16 residues. Trimming removed 4 bases from V and 6 bases from J; junction bases left unmatched: 10. Germline CDR1 and CDR2: KGHSH and LQKENI. The CDR3 nucleotides read TGTGCCAGCTCACAAAGTGGGACTAGCGCCGCCGATACGCAGTATTTT. It is translated as CASSQSGTSAADTQYF. The entire variable domain, with the rest obtained from reference TRBV18 and TRBJ2-3, is as follows: NAGVMQNPRHLVRRRGQEARLRCSPMKGHSHVYWYRQLPEEGLKFMVYLQKENIIDESGMPKERFSAEFPKEGPSILRIQQVVRGDSAAYFCASSQSGTSAADTQYFGPGTRLTVL.

The rearrangement uses TRBV27 and TRBJ1-5; D remains unclear. V was shortened by 5 bases and J by 0 bases, with 14 bases between the two germline ends. CDR3 size: 16 residues. Germline-derived CDR1 and CDR2 are MNHEY and SMNVEV (reference sequence). The CDR3 DNA is TGTGCCAGCAGTCCCCTCCCGGGAGGTAGCAATCAGCCCCAGCATTTT. Protein: CASSPLPGGSNQPQHF.

A word on this clone: The junction departs from germline at one end; a sequencing error may be responsible. This chain joins TRBV14 and TRBJ2-3, with TRBD2 as a possible D gene (6 bases). Germline CDR1 SGHDN, CDR2 FVKESK. The CDR3 loop spans 13 amino acids. CDR3 loop: CASSQDLGGYRVF. The CDR3 DNA follows: TGTGCCAGCAGCCAAGATCTGGGGGGTTACCGAGTTTTT.

This chain links TRBV6-1 with TRBJ2-7, with a weak D call TRBD1 (6 bases). CDR1 MNHNS and CDR2 SASEGT come from the germline V gene. The CDR3 is 13 residues long. The V end lost 8 bases, the J end lost 4 bases, and 15 bases lay between the germline ends. This CDR3 reads CASGPRQGYEQYF. CDR3 DNA sequence: TGTGCCAGCGGACCCCGGCAGGGGTACGAGCAGTACTTC.

This clone was observed a few times. This chain links TRBV30 with TRBJ1-4, with a possible D match to TRBD1 (5 bases). Trimming took 3 bases from V and 0 from J, leaving 11 bases between them. The germline gives CDR1 GTSNPN, CDR2 SVGIG (reference sequence). The CDR3 runs 15 residues. The CDR3: CAWSRGVATNEKLFF. The CDR3 bases are TGTGCCTGGAGCCGGGGGGTTGCAACTAATGAAAAACTGTTTTTT.

The chain uses TRBV29-1 and TRBJ1-3; 7 bases match TRBD1. This CDR3 contains 15 residues. Germline V gives CDR1 SQVTM, CDR2 ANQGSEA. V dropped 5 bases and J dropped 0; count of bases not matched to a gene: 7. Here the CDR3 reads CSVTDRAGSGNTIYF. The CDR3 DNA reads TGCAGCGTTACAGACAGGGCTGGCTCTGGAAACACCATATATTTT.

The rearrangement uses TRBV27 and TRBJ1-5; D unresolved. The CDR3 runs to 14 residues. Germline-derived CDR1 and CDR2 are MNHEY and SMNVEV (reference sequence). Trimming took 6 bases from V and 2 from J, leaving 11 bases between them. The DNA of the CDR3 is TGTGCCAGCAGCCCCATAGTGGGCAATCAGCCCCAGCATTTT. This codes for CASSPIVGNQPQHF.

The V gene is TRBV9, the J gene TRBJ1-4; D perhaps matches TRBD1 (5 bases). V gave up 0 bases and J gave up 5 bases, with 11 bases separating them. The CDR3 sequence is 15 residues long. Germline CDR1 SGDLS, CDR2 YYNGEE. CDR3 region: CASSVEAGPNEKLFF. The CDR3 DNA is TGTGCCAGCAGCGTAGAGGCAGGGCCGAATGAAAAACTGTTTTTT.

The count of this clone is one. The V and J genes are TRBV28 and TRBJ1-4; tentative D call: TRBD1 (5 bases). CDR1 is MDHEN and CDR2 is SYDVKM in the germline V gene. The germline V and J ends were trimmed by 6 bases and 7 bases, with 15 bases remaining between them. CDR3 length: 14 residues. The DNA for the CDR3 is TGTGCCAGCAGGAATATAAGGGGTCGTGAAAAACTGTTTTTT. This codes for CASRNIRGREKLFF.

The V and J genes are TRBV11-2 and TRBJ2-7; TRBD1 is a possible D gene (5 bases). The CDR3 runs to 13 residues. Germline lookup yields CDR1 SGHAT and CDR2 FQNNGV. Trimming took 7 bases from V and 4 from J, leaving 14 bases between them. The CDR3 loop is CASTTQKGYEQYF. CDR3 nucleotide sequence: TGTGCCAGCACGACCCAAAAGGGGTACGAGCAGTACTTC.

Only a few counts were recorded for this clone. The chain has TRBV10-3 and TRBJ2-3; D call uncertain. Per germline, CDR1 ENHRY and CDR2 SYGVKD. Trimming stripped 0 bases from V and 9 bases from J, with 10 bases between. This CDR3 spans 13 amino acids. The CDR3 loop reads CAISESRLWTQYF. The CDR3 bases are TGTGCCATCAGTGAGTCGAGGCTTTGGACGCAGTATTTT.

V and J are TRBV25-1 and TRBJ1-1, with 9 bases that match TRBD1. CDR1 and CDR2 from the germline V gene are MGHDK and SYGVNS. V dropped 5 bases and J dropped 4; count of bases not matched to a gene: 8. The CDR3 is 15 amino acids. For the CDR3, the DNA is TGTGCCAGCAGTAAATCCGGGACAGGGTTCACTGAAGCTTTCTTT. Residues: CASSKSGTGFTEAFF.

This clone has a handful of counts. The genes are TRBV2 and TRBJ2-7, with D possibly being TRBD1 (5 bases). The CDR3 covers 14 residues. Trimming cost V 1 base and J 3 bases, with 10 bases left between them. The germline V gene encodes CDR1 SNHLY and CDR2 FYNNEI. CDR3 residues: CASSEGRVDYEQYF. The CDR3 nucleotides read TGTGCCAGCAGTGAAGGCAGGGTAGACTACGAGCAGTACTTC.

This clone was observed once. This chain joins TRBV29-1 and TRBJ2-2, with 9 bases aligning to TRBD2. Trimming removed 4 bases from V and 5 bases from J; junction bases left unmatched: 2. This CDR3 contains 13 residues. Germline CDR1 SQVTM, CDR2 ANQGSEA. The CDR3 spells CSVASGGTGELFF. The CDR3 DNA reads TGCAGCGTTGCAAGCGGGGGGACCGGGGAGCTGTTTTTT.

This chain uses TRBV6-5 with TRBJ2-3; 11 bases map to TRBD1. V lost 6 bases, J lost 6 bases, and 5 bases stayed unmatched. CDR1 and CDR2 from the germline V gene are MNHEY and SVGAGI. The CDR3 runs to 14 residues. The CDR3 loop is CASSRDRGADTQYF. The CDR3 DNA sequence: TGTGCCAGCAGCCGGGACAGGGGGGCTGATACGCAGTATTTT.

The chain combines TRBV7-2 with TRBJ2-3; 8 nucleotides match TRBD2. CDR3 length equals 15 residues. The germline V gene encodes CDR1 SGHTA and CDR2 FQGNSA. The V segment lost 2 bases and the J segment 2 bases; nucleotides outside the gene matches: 3. The CDR3 coding sequence is TGTGCCAGCAGCTTACGGGGGGGCCCCACAGATACGCAGTATTTT. This gives the protein CASSLRGGPTDTQYF.

J is TRBJ2-4 and V is TRBV2, with D possibly being TRBD1 (6 bases). Trimming took 5 bases from V and 3 from J, leaving 26 bases between them. This CDR3 is built from 19 residues. Looked up from germline, CDR1 is SNHLY and CDR2 is FYNNEI. The CDR3: CASSKGQGIKSEGKNIQYF. The CDR3 region has the DNA TGTGCCAGCAGTAAAGGCCAGGGGATCAAGAGCGAGGGCAAAAACATTCAGTACTTC.

V and J are TRBV18 and TRBJ1-1; 7 nucleotides agree with TRBD1. J was trimmed by 4 bases and V by 2 bases; bases with no gene match: 4. The V gene's germline CDR1 is KGHSH and CDR2 LQKENI. The CDR3 runs 14 residues. This chain's CDR3 is CASSPKAGGTEAFF. The CDR3 coding sequence is TGTGCCAGCTCACCAAAGGCAGGGGGCACTGAAGCTTTCTTT.

This rearrangement joins TRBV19 to TRBJ2-2; perhaps TRBD2 as D (6 bases). The CDR3 runs 13 residues. CDR1 and CDR2 (germline): LNHDA, SQIVND (reference sequence). Deletions cut 10 bases from V and 2 bases from J, with 11 bases between. The CDR3 spells CATRDSNTGELFF. The CDR3 coding sequence is TGTGCCACCCGGGACTCCAACACCGGGGAGCTGTTTTTT. The entire variable domain, with the rest obtained from reference TRBV19 and TRBJ2-2, is as follows: DGGITQSPKYLFRKEGQNVTLSCEQNLNHDAMYWYRQDPGQGLRLIYYSQIVNDFQKGDIAEGYSVSREKKESFPLTVTSAQKNPTAFYLCATRDSNTGELFFGEGSRLTVL.

There are a few counts of this clone. The rearrangement uses TRBV9 and TRBJ1-5, with D possibly being TRBD1 (5 bases). Trimming removed 4 bases at V and 5 bases at J, with 10 bases between. Per germline, CDR1 SGDLS and CDR2 YYNGEE. This CDR3 comprises 13 residues. The CDR3 coding sequence is TGTGCCAGCAGCCTGGACATACATCAGCCCCAGCATTTT. It specifies CASSLDIHQPQHF.

The chain is built from TRBV5-5 and TRBJ2-7; TRBD1 agrees at 11 bases. The CDR3 spans 15 residues. Trimming at V came to 4 bases and at J to 4 bases, leaving 7 bases not matched to a gene. Germline CDR1 SGHKS, CDR2 YYEKEE (reference sequence). The CDR3 region has the DNA TGTGCCAGCAGCCGATTCGGGACAGGGGGTTACGAGCAGTACTTC. The encoded protein is CASSRFGTGGYEQYF.

The rearrangement links TRBV6-5 to TRBJ2-3, with 10 nucleotides matching TRBD1. CDR1 MNHEY and CDR2 SVGAGI come from the germline V gene. The length of the CDR3 is 14 residues. V lost 10 bases and J lost 3; bases outside the gene matches: 7. This CDR3 is CATATGGGTDTQYF. The CDR3 DNA reads TGTGCCACTGCGACAGGGGGCGGGACAGATACGCAGTATTTT.

The J gene is TRBJ2-3, the V gene TRBV11-1, with 7 nucleotides matching TRBD2. V lost 5 bases and J lost 0; bases outside the gene matches: 5. The germline gives CDR1 SGHAT, CDR2 FQDESV (reference sequence). This CDR3 is 15 amino acids long. The CDR3 loop reads CASSRAGSSTDTQYF. CDR3 DNA: TGTGCCAGCAGCCGAGCGGGGTCCAGCACAGATACGCAGTATTTT.

The genes are TRBV5-1 and TRBJ2-7, with 10 bases lining up with TRBD1. Unmatched junction bases numbered 9, after V lost 4 bases and J lost 5 bases. This CDR3 is 15 amino acids long. The germline gives CDR1 SGHRS, CDR2 YFSETQ. CDR3 amino acids: CASSTPGQGSHEQYF. In nucleotides, the CDR3 is TGCGCCAGCAGCACCCCGGGACAGGGGAGCCACGAGCAGTACTTC.

This chain joins TRBV9 and TRBJ1-4, with D perhaps matching TRBD1 (5 bases). With 0 bases removed from V and 5 bases from J, the gap between germline ends came to 11 bases. The CDR3 length is 15 residues. The germline CDR1 and CDR2 sequences are SGDLS and YYNGEE. CDR3: CASSVGGGLNEKLFF. The CDR3 coding sequence is TGTGCCAGCAGCGTAGGGGGGGGATTAAATGAAAAACTGTTTTTT.

The V call is TRBV2, the J call TRBJ1-1; the D gene is possibly TRBD1 (6 bases). The CDR3 has 15 amino acids. CDR1 and CDR2 (germline): SNHLY, FYNNEI. Trimming took off 5 bases at V and 1 base at J, with 14 bases between the two ends. The CDR3 DNA sequence: TGTGCCAGCAGTTTCATGGGACACTCGAACACTGAAGCTTTCTTT. This translates into CASSFMGHSNTEAFF.